Shown below are 27 T cell receptor beta chains from a single sample sequenced in a study of neoadjuvant nivolumab and ipilimumab in lung cancer. Generated by immunoSEQ multiplex PCR, the TCRdb table keeps only in-frame clones and is missing some. Here the sample spans approximately 30,000 clones, more than 75% being singletons. Here the sequenced sample was tumor tissue, taken after neoadjuvant nivolumab, alone or with ipilimumab, at or shortly before surgery. These receptors were obtained from an adult with non-small cell lung cancer.

The V and J genes are TRBV6-1 and TRBJ2-3, with D unclear. Germline CDR1 and CDR2: MNHNS and SASEGT. This CDR3 has 16 residues. The ends were cut back, 0 bases at V and 0 bases at J, with 10 bases in the middle. CDR3 amino acids: CASSEALRRSTDTQYF. Written as DNA, the CDR3 is TGTGCCAGCAGTGAAGCGCTTCGCCGAAGCACAGATACGCAGTATTTT.

J is TRBJ2-1 and V is TRBV14, with 13 bases fitting TRBD2. The germline V gene has CDR1 SGHDN and CDR2 FVKESK. The CDR3 contains 18 residues. V lost 1 base, J lost 7 bases, and 10 bases stayed unmatched. The CDR3 DNA is TGTGCCAGCAGCCAAGGCAGGACTAGCGGGAGTCTAAGGAATGAGCAGTTCTTC. Translating gives CASSQGRTSGSLRNEQFF.

The rearrangement uses TRBV5-1 and TRBJ1-2; D is unresolved. The CDR3 spans 14 residues. Germline V lookup: CDR1 SGHRS, CDR2 YFSETQ. Trimming removed 0 bases from V and 8 bases from J, with 14 bases in between. Here the CDR3 reads CASSLAVVGSGYTF. The CDR3 coding sequence is TGCGCCAGCAGCTTGGCGGTTGTGGGTAGCGGCTACACCTTC.

J is TRBJ1-1 and V is TRBV7-9, with D hard to call. Trimming stripped 5 bases from V and 4 bases from J, with 11 bases between. This CDR3 has 13 amino acids. Germline CDR1 is SEHNR and CDR2 is FQNEAQ (reference sequence). In DNA, the CDR3 is TGTGCCAGCAGCGAAGCGGTTGCCACTGAAGCTTTCTTT. Its translation: CASSEAVATEAFF. Combining the CDR3 with reference TRBV7-9 and TRBJ1-1 gives the whole variable domain DTGVSQNPRHKITKRGQNVTFRCDPISEHNRLYWYRQTLGQGPEFLTYFQNEAQLEKSRLLSDRFSAERPKGSFSTLEIQRTEQGDSAMYLCASSEAVATEAFFGQGTRLTVV.

The V call is TRBV11-3, the J call TRBJ2-7; D is ambiguous. V was clipped by 1 base and J by 3 bases, with 7 bases between them. Germline CDR1 is SGHNT and CDR2 is YENEEA. CDR3 length: 13 residues. The CDR3 protein is CASSLVTDYEQYF. The CDR3 nucleotides are TGTGCCAGCAGCTTAGTTACCGACTACGAGCAGTACTTC.

This sequence joins TRBV18 and TRBJ1-4; 10 positions match TRBD1. This CDR3 is built from 15 residues. CDR1 is KGHSH, CDR2 LQKENI, per germline. V was clipped by 4 bases and J by 5 bases; unmatched bases: 4. CDR3 region: CASSLGTGENEKLFF. CDR3 coding DNA: TGTGCCAGCTCACTGGGGACAGGGGAAAATGAAAAACTGTTTTTT.

The CDR3, as DNA: TGTGCCATCAGTCACCTGCCCGGGACAGGGGGTCAAGAGACCCAGTACTTC. As protein: CAISHLPGTGGQETQYF. The chain recombines TRBV10-3 with TRBJ2-5, with 11 bases fitting TRBD1. V lost 5 bases to trimming and J lost 2 bases; unmatched junction nucleotides: 10. Germline-derived CDR1 and CDR2 are ENHRY and SYGVKD. This CDR3 contains 17 residues.

The chain is built from TRBV7-2 and TRBJ2-3; TRBD2 matches 7 bases. The junction had 20 bases not matched to a gene; V was cut back by 4 bases and J by 13 bases. Per the germline V gene, CDR1 is SGHTA and CDR2 is FQGNSA. The CDR3 consists of 16 residues. In DNA form, the CDR3 reads TGTGCCAGCAGCTGGGCCCGGGCAGGCGGGAGCCGGGGGGAGTATTTT. Residues: CASSWARAGGSRGEYF.

This clone turned up a few times. The chain recombines TRBV25-1 with TRBJ2-7; 9 bases are a match to TRBD1. The germline gives CDR1 MGHDK, CDR2 SYGVNS. Trimming removed 7 bases from V and 2 bases from J; junction bases left unmatched: 15. This CDR3 has 17 residues. The CDR3 DNA sequence: TGTGCCAGCATCGGGAAAGGACAGGGGACTACTCCCTACGAGCAGTACTTC. Residues: CASIGKGQGTTPYEQYF.

The chain uses TRBV27 and TRBJ2-7, with D perhaps TRBD2 (5 bases). The V end lost 6 bases, the J end lost 0 bases, and 12 bases lay between the germline ends. The length of the CDR3 is 14 residues. CDR1 is MNHEY and CDR2 is SMNVEV in the germline V gene (reference sequence). The CDR3 sequence is CASSPRTFSYEQYF. The CDR3 DNA reads TGTGCCAGCAGCCCCCGGACTTTCTCCTACGAGCAGTACTTC.

The CDR3 DNA follows: TGTGCCAGCAGTTCCCTAGACCCACTAGTTATCACAGATACGCAGTATTTT. It codes for CASSSLDPLVITDTQYF. The rearrangement joins TRBV28 to TRBJ2-3; weak D call: TRBD2 (5 bases). The germline CDR1 and CDR2 sequences are MDHEN and SYDVKM. The CDR3 is 17 amino acids. Trimming cost V 4 bases and J 2 bases, with 19 bases left between them.

The chain uses TRBV12-5 and TRBJ2-7; TRBD1 matches at 7 bases. The CDR3 is made up of 13 amino acids. Trimming removed 6 bases from V and 2 bases from J; junction bases left unmatched: 4. Germline V gene lookup returns CDR1 LGHNT and CDR2 FRNRAP. The CDR3 region is CASGPQGAYEQYF. The CDR3 DNA reads as TGTGCTAGTGGCCCCCAGGGGGCCTACGAGCAGTACTTC.

V usage is TRBV7-2 and J usage is TRBJ2-1; D ambiguous. V was clipped by 5 bases and J by 7 bases, with 9 bases between them. The CDR3 covers 12 residues. CDR1 is SGHTA and CDR2 is FQGNSA in the germline V gene. The CDR3 spells CASSTLDNEQFF. For the CDR3, the DNA is TGTGCCAGCAGCACGTTGGATAATGAGCAGTTCTTC.

V gene TRBV11-3 combines with J gene TRBJ2-7; 10 positions agree with TRBD2. This CDR3 is built from 15 residues. Germline V lookup: CDR1 SGHNT, CDR2 YENEEA. Germline trimming cut 4 bases from V and 4 bases from J; bases unmatched to any gene: 7. The CDR3 reads CASSSIAGGLYEQYF. The DNA for the CDR3 is TGTGCCAGCAGCTCAATAGCGGGAGGTCTATACGAGCAGTACTTC. The variable domain in full, completed from reference TRBV11-3 and TRBJ2-7, reads EAGVVQSPRYKIIEKKQPVAFWCNPISGHNTLYWYLQNLGQGPELLIRYENEEAVDDSQLPKDRFSAERLKGVDSTLKIQPAELGDSAVYLCASSSIAGGLYEQYFGPGTRLTVT.

The J gene is TRBJ1-1, the V gene TRBV18, with TRBD1 as a possible D gene (5 bases). With 3 bases removed from V and 4 bases from J, the gap between germline ends came to 6 bases. Germline CDR1 is KGHSH and CDR2 is LQKENI. The CDR3 consists of 12 residues. This CDR3 is CASSPRVTEAFF. CDR3 nucleotide sequence: TGTGCCAGCTCACCCAGGGTCACTGAAGCTTTCTTT.

The chain uses TRBV18 and TRBJ1-5; the D gene is possibly TRBD1 (5 bases). This CDR3 region has 15 residues. V was trimmed by 1 base and J by 2 bases, leaving 9 bases between them. Germline values: CDR1 KGHSH, CDR2 LQKENI. The CDR3 region is CASSPQGVGNQPQHF. The CDR3 DNA reads as TGTGCCAGCTCACCACAAGGGGTCGGCAATCAGCCCCAGCATTTT. The variable domain in full, with the rest retrieved from reference TRBV18 and TRBJ1-5, is NAGVMQNPRHLVRRRGQEARLRCSPMKGHSHVYWYRQLPEEGLKFMVYLQKENIIDESGMPKERFSAEFPKEGPSILRIQQVVRGDSAAYFCASSPQGVGNQPQHFGDGTRLSIL.

The chain employs TRBV2 and TRBJ2-3; 14 bases are shared with TRBD2. This CDR3 region has 15 residues. Germline-derived CDR1 and CDR2 are SNHLY and FYNNEI. J gave up 4 bases and V 9 bases, and 6 bases lay outside the gene matches. The CDR3 nucleotides read TGTGCCAGGCAGACTAGCGGGAGGGCCCCAGATACGCAGTATTTT. Protein sequence: CARQTSGRAPDTQYF.

The V and J genes are TRBV6-5 and TRBJ1-2; D not certain. Germline V gene sequence: CDR1 MNHEY, CDR2 SVGAGI. The CDR3 runs to 11 residues. V gave up 4 bases and J gave up 7 bases, with 7 bases separating them. Here the CDR3 DNA reads TGTGCCAGCAGTTGGGAAGGTGGCTACACCTTC. It is translated as CASSWEGGYTF.

The chain employs TRBV11-1 and TRBJ2-7, with 7 bases aligning to TRBD1. V trimming: 5 bases; J trimming: 5 bases; junction bases outside the gene matches: 9. The CDR3 has 14 residues. The germline CDR1 and CDR2 sequences are SGHAT and FQDESV (reference sequence). In nucleotides, the CDR3 is TGTGCCAGCAGCCCACAGGGGTTCCAAGACGAGCAGTACTTC. This codes for CASSPQGFQDEQYF.

The gene calls are TRBV10-3 and TRBJ2-1, with 11 bases matching TRBD1. The ends lost 4 bases at V and 13 bases at J; junction bases unmatched: 6. Germline values: CDR1 ENHRY, CDR2 SYGVKD. This CDR3 has 13 residues. The CDR3 DNA is TGTGCCATCAGTGTGGACAGGGGGCAGGAACAGTTCTTC. This gives the protein CAISVDRGQEQFF.

The chain recombines TRBV5-4 with TRBJ2-1, with TRBD2 as a possible D gene (5 bases). V shed 5 bases and J shed 2 bases, with 11 bases lying between them. Germline V gives CDR1 SGHNT, CDR2 YYREEE (reference sequence). This CDR3 contains 14 residues. The CDR3, as DNA: TGTGCCAGCAGTGCAGGAGGAACCTACAATGAGCAGTTCTTC. It is translated as CASSAGGTYNEQFF.

This clone rates as medium-sized (0.01 to 0.1%). The CDR3 loop is CAWMGESAEAFF. In DNA form, the CDR3 reads TGTGCCTGGATGGGAGAGAGCGCTGAAGCTTTCTTT. The chain uses TRBV30 and TRBJ1-1; D ambiguous. The CDR3 is 12 residues long. Germline V gives CDR1 GTSNPN, CDR2 SVGIG (reference sequence). V gave up 4 bases and J gave up 6 bases, with 12 bases separating them.

This chain links TRBV6-5 with TRBJ1-1; the D is unclear. There are 13 residues in the CDR3. CDR1 and CDR2 from the germline V gene are MNHEY and SVGAGI. The germline V and J ends were trimmed by 4 bases and 1 base, with 7 bases remaining between them. CDR3 residues: CASSWLRNTEAFF. The CDR3 DNA is TGTGCCAGCAGTTGGTTGAGGAACACTGAAGCTTTCTTT.

The rearrangement uses TRBV7-9 and TRBJ1-1, with D perhaps TRBD1 (6 bases). Trimming removed 5 bases at V and 3 bases at J, with 19 bases between. In germline, CDR1 is SEHNR, CDR2 FQNEAQ (reference sequence). The CDR3 runs 16 residues. The CDR3 nucleotides are TGTGCCAGCAGCCCCTTGGACCGGTACAGGGACACTGAAGCTTTCTTT. This translates into CASSPLDRYRDTEAFF.

This clone occurred a few times. The V gene is TRBV30, the J gene TRBJ1-4, with D maybe TRBD1 (5 bases). Trimming shortened V by 3 bases and J by 5 bases, and 22 bases separated the two germline ends. The CDR3 has 17 amino acids. Germline CDR1 reads GTSNPN; CDR2 reads SVGIG (reference sequence). This CDR3 is CAWSATLLGGTNEKLFF. The DNA for the CDR3 is TGTGCCTGGAGCGCAACCCTCCTTGGGGGAACCAATGAAAAACTGTTTTTT.

The V and J genes are TRBV5-1 and TRBJ2-7, with TRBD1 identical over 9 bases. Germline values: CDR1 SGHRS, CDR2 YFSETQ. The trim removed 0 bases at V and 6 bases at J, leaving 4 bases unmatched. This CDR3 is 14 amino acids long. The CDR3 spells CASSLAWGQGEQYF. CDR3 DNA: TGCGCCAGCAGCTTGGCATGGGGACAGGGCGAGCAGTACTTC.

This sequence joins TRBV5-1 and TRBJ2-5, with 8 bases matching TRBD1. The germline CDR1 and CDR2 sequences are SGHRS and YFSETQ. Trimming took 4 bases from V and 3 from J; bases not matched to a gene: 5. The CDR3 runs to 14 residues. For the CDR3, the DNA is TGCGCCAGCAGCAGGGTGGACAGGGAAGAGACCCAGTACTTC. It codes for CASSRVDREETQYF.